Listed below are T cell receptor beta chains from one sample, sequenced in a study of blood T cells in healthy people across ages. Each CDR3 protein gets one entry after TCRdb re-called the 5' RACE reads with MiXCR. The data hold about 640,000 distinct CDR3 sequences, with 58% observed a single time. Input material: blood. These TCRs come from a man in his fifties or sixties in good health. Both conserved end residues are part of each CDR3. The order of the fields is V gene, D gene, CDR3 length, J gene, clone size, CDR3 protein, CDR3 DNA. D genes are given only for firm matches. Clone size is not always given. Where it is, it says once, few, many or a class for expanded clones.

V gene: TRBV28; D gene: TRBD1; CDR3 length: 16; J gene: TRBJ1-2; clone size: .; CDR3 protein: CASSSEPRGRVYGYTF; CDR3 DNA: TGTGCCAGCAGTTCCGAACCCAGGGGGCGCGTCTATGGCTACACCTTC
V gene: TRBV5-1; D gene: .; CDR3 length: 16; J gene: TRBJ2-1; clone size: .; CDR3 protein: CASSRASAEPYNEQFF; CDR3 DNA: TGCGCCAGCAGTCGGGCTAGCGCAGAACCCTACAATGAGCAGTTCTTC
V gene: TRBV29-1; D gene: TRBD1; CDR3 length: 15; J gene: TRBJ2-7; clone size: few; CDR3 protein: CSVEEKGQVSYEQYF; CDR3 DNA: TGCAGCGTTGAAGAAAAGGGACAGGTCTCCTACGAGCAGTACTTC
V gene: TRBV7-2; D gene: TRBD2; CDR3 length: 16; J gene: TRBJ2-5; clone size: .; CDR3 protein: CASSPPRLAGGETQYF; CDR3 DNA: TGTGCCAGCAGCCCCCCCCGACTAGCGGGGGGAGAGACCCAGTACTTC
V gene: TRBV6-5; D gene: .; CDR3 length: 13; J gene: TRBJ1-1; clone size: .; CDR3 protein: CACSYSADTEAFF; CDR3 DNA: TGTGCCTGCAGTTACTCCGCAGACACTGAAGCTTTCTTT
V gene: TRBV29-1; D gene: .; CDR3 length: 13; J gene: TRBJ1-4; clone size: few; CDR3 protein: CSASDTPNEKLFF; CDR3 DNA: TGCAGCGCCTCGGACACCCCTAATGAAAAACTGTTTTTT
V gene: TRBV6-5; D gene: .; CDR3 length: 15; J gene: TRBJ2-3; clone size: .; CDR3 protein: CASRAQGGGTDTQYF; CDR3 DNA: TGTGCCAGCAGAGCACAGGGTGGGGGCACAGATACGCAGTATTTT
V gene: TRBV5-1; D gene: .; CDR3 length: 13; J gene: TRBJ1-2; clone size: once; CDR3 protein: CASRKTGLDGYTF; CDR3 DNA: TGCGCCAGCAGGAAAACAGGGCTGGATGGCTACACCTTC
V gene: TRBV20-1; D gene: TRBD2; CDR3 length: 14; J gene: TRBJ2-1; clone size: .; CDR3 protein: CSAAIAGGNNEQFF; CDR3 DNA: TGCAGTGCCGCAATAGCGGGGGGTAACAATGAGCAGTTCTTC
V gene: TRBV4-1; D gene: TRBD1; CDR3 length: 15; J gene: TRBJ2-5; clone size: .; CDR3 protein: CASSQEGTVQETQYF; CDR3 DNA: TGCGCCAGCAGCCAAGAGGGGACAGTCCAAGAGACCCAGTACTTC
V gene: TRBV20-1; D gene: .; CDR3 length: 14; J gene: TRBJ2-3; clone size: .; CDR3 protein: CSARGGGALDTQYF; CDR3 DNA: TGCAGTGCTAGAGGTGGCGGGGCATTAGATACGCAGTATTTT
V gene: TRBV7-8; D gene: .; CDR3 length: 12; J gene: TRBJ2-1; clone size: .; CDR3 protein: CASSLANNEQFF; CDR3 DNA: TGTGCCAGCAGCTTGGCTAACAATGAGCAGTTCTTC
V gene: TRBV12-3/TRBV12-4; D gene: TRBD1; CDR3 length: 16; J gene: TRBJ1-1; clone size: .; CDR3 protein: CASRGGTGGRNTEAFF; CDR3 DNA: TGTGCCAGCAGGGGAGGGACAGGGGGCCGGAACACTGAAGCTTTCTTT
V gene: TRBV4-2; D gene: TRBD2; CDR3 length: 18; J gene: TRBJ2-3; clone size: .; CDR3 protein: CASSQDIPTSGGTDTQYF; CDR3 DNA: TGTGCCAGCAGCCAAGATATCCCTACTAGCGGGGGGACAGATACGCAGTATTTT
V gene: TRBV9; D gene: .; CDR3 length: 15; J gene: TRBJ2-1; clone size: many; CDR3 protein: CASSVGQSSYNEQFF; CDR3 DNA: TGTGCCAGCAGCGTAGGACAGAGCTCCTACAATGAGCAGTTCTTC
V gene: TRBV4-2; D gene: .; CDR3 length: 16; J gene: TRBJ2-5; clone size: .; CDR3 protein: CASSQDLRAGEETQYF; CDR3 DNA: TGTGCCAGCAGCCAAGATCTTAGGGCAGGGGAGGAGACCCAGTACTTC
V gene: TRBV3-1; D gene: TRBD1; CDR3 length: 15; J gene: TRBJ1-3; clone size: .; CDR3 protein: CASSQIDRGGNTIYF; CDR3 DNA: TGTGCCAGCAGCCAAATCGACAGGGGAGGAAACACCATATATTTT
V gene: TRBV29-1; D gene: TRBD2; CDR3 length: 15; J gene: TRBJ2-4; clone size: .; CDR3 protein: CSVVGSGGAGNIQYF; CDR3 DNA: TGCAGCGTGGTGGGTAGCGGGGGGGCCGGGAACATTCAGTACTTC
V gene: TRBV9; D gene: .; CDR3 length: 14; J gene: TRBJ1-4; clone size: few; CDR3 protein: CASSPGLQNEKLFF; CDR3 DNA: TGTGCCAGCAGCCCCGGGCTACAGAATGAAAAACTGTTTTTT
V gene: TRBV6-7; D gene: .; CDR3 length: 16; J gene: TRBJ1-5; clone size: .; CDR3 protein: CASSNLRRSLNQPQHF; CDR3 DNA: TGTGCCAGCAGCAACCTGCGGCGGTCCCTCAATCAGCCCCAGCATTTT
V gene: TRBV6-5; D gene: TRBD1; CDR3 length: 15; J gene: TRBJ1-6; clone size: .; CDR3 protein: CASSYWAGGESPLHF; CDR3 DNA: TGTGCCAGCAGTTACTGGGCAGGGGGCGAATCACCCCTCCACTTT
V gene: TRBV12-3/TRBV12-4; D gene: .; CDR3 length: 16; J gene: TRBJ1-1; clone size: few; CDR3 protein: CASSLVMGAIMSGAFF; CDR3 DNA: TGTGCCAGCAGTTTAGTGATGGGGGCAATAATGTCGGGAGCTTTCTTT